This passage covers 8 T cell receptor beta chains from one sample sequenced in a study of blood T cell repertoires in COVID-19 (dated by TCRdb to the early 2020s). The library was produced with the immunoSEQ multiplex PCR assay. TCRdb's version of the immuneACCESS table is confined to in-frame rearrangements and falls short of the full clone set. An unresolved V gene accounts for under half of the shortfall where checked; the remainder is of unknown origin. The sample table holds 140,000 or so clones, of which more than 60% were seen once. 16% of the sample rests with the top ten. The source material was peripheral blood. Source of these receptors: a man aged 50-59 years with acute or convalescent COVID-19.

This chain joins TRBV10-3 and TRBJ2-2, with TRBD1 as a possible D gene (6 bases). The CDR3 totals 15 residues. V lost 6 bases and J lost 0, with 11 bases in between. Germline V gene sequence: CDR1 ENHRY, CDR2 SYGVKD. CDR3 protein: CAIRDSNTNTGELFF. The CDR3 bases are TGTGCCATCAGGGACAGTAATACGAACACCGGGGAGCTGTTTTTT.

The J gene is TRBJ1-2, the V gene TRBV11-2; D is undetermined. Looked up from germline, CDR1 is SGHAT and CDR2 is FQNNGV. The CDR3 consists of 13 residues. Trimming took 6 bases from V and 5 from J, leaving 13 bases between them. The CDR3 region has the DNA TGTGCCAGCAGGAGGGTGGAGTTATATGGCTACACCTTC. Encoded protein: CASRRVELYGYTF. Variable domain in full (rest from reference TRBV11-2 and TRBJ1-2): EAGVAQSPRYKIIEKRQSVAFWCNPISGHATLYWYQQILGQGPKLLIQFQNNGVVDDSQLPKDRFSAERLKGVDSTLKIQPAKLEDSAVYLCASRRVELYGYTFGSGTRLTVV.

V is TRBV7-8 and J is TRBJ1-1; the D is unclear. V was trimmed by 1 base and J by 3 bases, leaving 15 bases between them. This CDR3 has 16 amino acids. Germline-derived CDR1 and CDR2 are SGHVS and FQNEAQ. CDR3 protein: CASSLGALALYTEAFF. The CDR3 DNA reads as TGTGCCAGCAGCTTAGGGGCACTCGCCCTGTACACTGAAGCTTTCTTT.

The table lists this clone with a few counts. The chain recombines TRBV14 with TRBJ1-1; the match to TRBD1 covers 9 bases. Unmatched junction bases numbered 5, after V lost 1 base and J lost 5 bases. Germline V gene lookup returns CDR1 SGHDN and CDR2 FVKESK. This CDR3 spans 15 amino acids. This chain's CDR3 is CASSQAYRGHTEAFF. In DNA form, the CDR3 reads TGTGCCAGCAGCCAAGCCTACAGGGGGCATACTGAAGCTTTCTTT.

This chain uses TRBV2 with TRBJ1-1; D possibly corresponds to TRBD1 (6 bases). The CDR3 is 15 residues long. Germline V gene sequence: CDR1 SNHLY, CDR2 FYNNEI. Trimming stripped 6 bases from V and 0 bases from J, with 14 bases between. In nucleotides, the CDR3 is TGTGCCAGCAGACAACGAGGGGGGGTGAACACTGAAGCTTTCTTT. Translation: CASRQRGGVNTEAFF.

V usage is TRBV4-1 and J usage is TRBJ2-5, with 8 bases fitting TRBD2. The length of the CDR3 is 16 residues. Germline CDR1 reads MGHRA; CDR2 reads YSYEKL. V was clipped by 1 base and J by 5 bases; unmatched bases: 9. The CDR3 DNA is TGCGCCAGCAGCCAAGGGCGGGGTAGCGGGGAGGAGACCCAGTACTTC. Its protein product is CASSQGRGSGEETQYF.

The rearrangement links TRBV4-1 to TRBJ1-1, with D maybe TRBD1 (6 bases). CDR1 and CDR2 from the germline V gene are MGHRA and YSYEKL. The length of the CDR3 is 15 residues. Trimming pared 0 bases from V and 4 bases from J, leaving 12 bases between. The CDR3 DNA reads TGCGCCAGCAGCCAAGATGTCGCAGGGGTCACTGAAGCTTTCTTT. It translates to CASSQDVAGVTEAFF.

The chain links TRBV11-2 to TRBJ1-5, with D perhaps matching TRBD1 (6 bases). V lost 5 bases and J 2 bases, leaving 22 bases between the germline ends. The germline V gene has CDR1 SGHAT and CDR2 FQNNGV. The length of the CDR3 is 18 residues. The CDR3 DNA sequence: TGTGCCAGCAGCATCGCTCGGGGGGGCGTCGAGGGCAATCAGCCCCAGCATTTT. Its translation: CASSIARGGVEGNQPQHF.